The clone carrying this T cell receptor beta chain was found many times. Its target is unknown. This record belongs to a study of spatial heterogeneity in lung cancer. TCRdb reanalysed the 5' RACE reads using MiXCR and keeps one entry per CDR3 protein. The table includes some 5,000 distinct CDR3 sequences, 8.4% detected once. Study results and caveats: Within tumors, counts of expanded alpha and beta TCRs tracked tumor mutation counts.

Time point described: sample taken at primary tumor resection. CDR3 length equals 14 residues. Germline CDR1 is MNHNY and CDR2 is SVGAGI (reference sequence). Trimming left V 4 bases short and J 7 bases short, with 13 bases between. This TCR was sampled from a female donor with early-stage non-small cell lung cancer. The sample here was lung tumor tissue, taken at surgery. The chain recombines TRBV6-6 with TRBJ2-2; the D is unclear. For the CDR3, the DNA is TGTGCCAGCAGTTCCCAATCGGCGATCGGGGAGCTGTTTTTT. It yields the protein CASSSQSAIGELFF.